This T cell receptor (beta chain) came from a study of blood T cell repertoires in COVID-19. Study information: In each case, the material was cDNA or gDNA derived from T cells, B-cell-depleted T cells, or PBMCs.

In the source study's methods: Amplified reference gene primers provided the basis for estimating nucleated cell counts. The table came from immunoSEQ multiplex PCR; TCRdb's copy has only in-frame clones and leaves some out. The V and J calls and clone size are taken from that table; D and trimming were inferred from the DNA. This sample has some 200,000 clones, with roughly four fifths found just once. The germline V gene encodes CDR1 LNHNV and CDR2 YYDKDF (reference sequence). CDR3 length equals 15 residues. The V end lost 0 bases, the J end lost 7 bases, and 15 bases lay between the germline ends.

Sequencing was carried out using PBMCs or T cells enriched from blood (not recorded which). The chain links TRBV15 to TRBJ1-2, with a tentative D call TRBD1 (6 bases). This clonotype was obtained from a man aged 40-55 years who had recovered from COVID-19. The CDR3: CATSRDKQGHSGYTF. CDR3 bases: TGTGCCACCAGCAGAGATAAGCAGGGGCACAGTGGCTACACCTTC.